The T cell receptor beta chain described here comes from a study of shared clonotypes between healthy human individuals. General observations from the study: Few donors restricted represented genetic and exposure-history diversity.

Germline values: CDR1 LGHNA, CDR2 YNFKEQ. This CDR3 has 14 amino acids. V lost 2 bases and J lost 4, with 8 bases in between. Produced via immunoSEQ multiplex PCR; TCRdb's table is partial and in-frame only. The profile shows some 580,000 clones, about 98% of them singletons. CD45RO-negative CD8 cells positively selected for CCR7 made up the naive population, which excluded terminally differentiated effector memory CD45RA+ cells. Points on this clone: Its specificity is not known.

This TCR was recovered from a man aged 25 to 40 in good health. The chain links TRBV4-2 to TRBJ1-4; D is unclear. The sample was naive CD8+ T cells sorted from blood. CDR3 in DNA: TGTGCCAGCAGCCAAAACATCGGTAATGAAAAACTGTTTTTT. Translating it yields CASSQNIGNEKLFF.